This T cell receptor (beta chain) comes out of a study of blood T cells in healthy people across ages. This clonotype showed up just a few times. As yet, its antigen is unknown. Germline lookup yields CDR1 DFQATT and CDR2 SNEGSKA (reference sequence). V lost 1 base and J lost 1; bases outside the gene matches: 2. This CDR3 contains 15 residues. Together with a sample-barcoded 5' primer, a J-beta primer mix was included in a second PCR lasting about 7 to 11 cycles. TCRdb re-called the 5' RACE reads with MiXCR, one entry per CDR3 protein. This table has roughly 1.7 million distinct CDR3 sequences, roughly 30% appearing once. Points from the study as a whole: Long-lived donors had more naive CD4+ cells and higher diversity than aged donors.

The gene calls are TRBV20-1 and TRBJ2-1, with TRBD2 matching 9 bases. Source material: blood. This sequence originates from a woman aged 30 to 39 in good health. CDR3 DNA: TGCAGTGCTAGAGTTAGCGGGGGTTCCTACAATGAGCAGTTCTTC. Translating it yields CSARVSGGSYNEQFF.